This TCR beta chain was captured in a study of cytomegalovirus exposure and HLA in healthy donors. The study's findings and limits: An analysis was carried out later, and it reportedly showed fewer N-insertions in an Asian-associated ancestry cluster than the approximately 680-donor mean. Reports indicated that the classifier achieved high specificity and sensitivity in diagnosing cytomegalovirus status. In a later analysis, about 17,000 TCR beta sequences were associated with HLA alleles at 0.05 false discovery rate.

V lost 5 bases, J lost 4 bases, and 13 bases stayed unmatched. The CDR3 has 18 residues. CDR1 is SGHRS and CDR2 is YFSETQ in the germline V gene. The PCR ran on 60 Vbeta and 13 Jbeta primers. In the original workflow: As a later analysis found, there were 80 million to 90 million unique TCR beta chains, of which some 10 million were shared. Clones were sequenced by immunoSEQ multiplex PCR, and TCRdb holds only the in-frame ones, with some missing. V and J calls and clone size are copied from that table; D and trimming were computed from the DNA. Of just over 85,000 clones listed, roughly 80% are singletons. With regard to this clone: No antigen is known for it.

Sequencing was performed on PBMCs. This TCR was sampled from a man between 35 and 55 years old in good health and CMV-seronegative. V gene TRBV5-1 combines with J gene TRBJ1-3, with 12 nucleotides matching TRBD1. CDR3 region: CASSESNHGTGGGNTIYF. In DNA, the CDR3 is TGCGCCAGCAGTGAAAGCAATCACGGGACAGGGGGCGGAAACACCATATATTTT.